Given below is one T cell receptor (beta chain) in context. Antigen unknown. Using immunoSEQ multiplex PCR, the repertoire was profiled, and TCRdb retains in-frame clones only, with some absent. The repertoire consists of some 150,000 clones, with approximately 86% occurring once and the leading ten covering approximately 8.5%. These data belong to a study of cytomegalovirus exposure and HLA in healthy donors. Germline V lookup: CDR1 MNHNY, CDR2 SVGAGI (reference sequence). J gave up 2 bases and V 10 bases, and 5 bases lay outside the gene matches. This CDR3 has 15 amino acids. Study-level points and caveats: Usually a TCR sequence was rare, but some public TCRs were found in many donors. According to the study, 150 to 200 TCR beta chains were cytomegalovirus-associated.

Sequenced input: PBMCs. This clonotype was sampled from a woman aged 18-30 years in good health and CMV-seropositive. This chain joins TRBV6-6 and TRBJ2-3; 14 bases agree with TRBD2. The CDR3 loop is CATRLAGGLTDTQYF. Here the CDR3 DNA reads TGTGCCACCCGACTAGCGGGGGGGCTCACAGATACGCAGTATTTT.